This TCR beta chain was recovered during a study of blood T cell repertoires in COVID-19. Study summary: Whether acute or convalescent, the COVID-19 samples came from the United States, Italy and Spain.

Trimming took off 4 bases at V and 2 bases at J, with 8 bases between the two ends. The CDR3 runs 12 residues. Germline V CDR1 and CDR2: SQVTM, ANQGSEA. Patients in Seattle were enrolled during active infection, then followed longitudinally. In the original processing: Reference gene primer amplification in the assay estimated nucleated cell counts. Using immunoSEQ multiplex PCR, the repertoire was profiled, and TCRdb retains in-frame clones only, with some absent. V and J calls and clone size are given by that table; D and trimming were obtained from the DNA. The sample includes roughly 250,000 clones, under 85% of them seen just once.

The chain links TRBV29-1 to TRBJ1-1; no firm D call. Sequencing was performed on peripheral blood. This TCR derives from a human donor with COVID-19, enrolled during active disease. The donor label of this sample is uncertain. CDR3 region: CSVVPRNTEAFF. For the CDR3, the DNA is TGCAGCGTTGTTCCCAGAAACACTGAAGCTTTCTTT.